The TCR beta chain under discussion was sequenced for a study of cytomegalovirus exposure and HLA in healthy donors (TCRdb year 2017). About the study as a whole: An earlier analysis of 550 to 700 of the donors reported roughly 270 Gb of sequence data and 100 million to 140 million unique TCR beta sequences from 190 million or so T cells. An early release covering about 600 HLA-typed donors comprised about 300 gigabases of sequencing data and roughly 85 million unique TCR sequences. Of the roughly 400 genotyped donors, over 70% fell in the genetic ancestry cluster associated with self-reported Caucasian donors. The aim of the study was to test whether cataloging public T cell receptors could identify signatures of past pathogen exposure. The study profiled the T cell repertoires of 550 to 700 subjects by immunosequencing and related them to cytomegalovirus serostatus. Besides the first cohort of 666 subjects, a separate validation cohort made up of 120 different subjects was used. The study combined high-throughput TCR immunosequencing, statistical association of individual TCRs with disease status, and machine learning to predict cytomegalovirus infection status. To study patterns of TCR occurrence, a later analysis re-analyzed previously published TCR beta repertoires from several hundred donors and added high-resolution HLA genotyping. The later analysis used no new phenotypic data to find candidate immune exposures, relying instead on TCR beta sequences and their occurrence across donors. In an earlier analysis of more than 550 of the donors, high-throughput TCR beta sequencing was used to judge whether each TCR beta V gene segment behaved as functional or pseudogenic. Alongside the repertoire data, information on donor age, sex, ethnicity and CMV serostatus was compiled. Genome-wide SNP genotypes for about 60% of the roughly 700 donors were used in a later genetic analysis, which treated that subset as a discovery cohort. All discovery cohort repertoires had been generated on a single sequencing platform. Both class I and class II loci were covered by HLA typing, at four-digit resolution. Typing coverage differed by locus: A, B, C, DRB1 and DQB1 were typed in roughly 620-630 donors, DQA1 in 500 to 550, DPA1 in around 580, and DPB1 in around 490. Several DR-DQ haplotypes were treated as single units for association and clustering because of strong linkage in the cohort. Among some 400 genotyped donors of the cohort, an average of around 220,000 unique TCR beta nucleotide sequences was sequenced per donor, of which roughly 18% were non-productive.

The cohort comprised around 700 healthy bone marrow donors. At the time of sampling, all cohort members were nominally healthy, though unrecorded immune exposures were likely present. The donor was CMV seronegative and was included in the group of about 400 seronegative cohort members. Each donor provided a peripheral blood sample, and peripheral blood mononuclear cells were used for TCR beta sequencing. Genomic DNA was extracted from the blood cell samples with the Qiagen DNeasy Blood Extraction Kit. The paper as a whole reports these results and caveats: In a later analysis, HLA-associated TCR beta chains were found to be more clonally expanded and to have lower generation probabilities than equally common non-associated chains. The earlier analysis of around 600 of the donors excluded some 15 rarely observed V segments, including chromosome 9 orphons, because counts were too low. In a later analysis, the rate of TCR association differed among HLA loci, with DRB1 alleles having the most associated TCRs and HLA-C alleles having the fewest. When HLA alleles, especially DR and DQ, strongly co-occurred, attributing TCR associations to individual alleles was difficult. HLA typing was unavailable for some donors at each locus, so association tests used only the typed subset. For the cohort, immune exposure information was limited to CMV serostatus. In a later genetic analysis, fewer N-insertions in productive TCRs were reported among donors in an Asian-associated ancestry cluster than the roughly 710-donor mean. Some IMGT-functional V segments, including TRBV6-2 and TRBV6-3, could not be distinguished by the 87-base-pair reads and were therefore excluded. Most TCR sequences were observed very rarely across donors, whereas some public TCRs were present in many individuals. V-gene and J-gene trimming of TCR beta chains was associated with a missense DCLRE1C variant in a later genetic analysis, and the association was replicated in an independent cohort. The study listed over 150 TCR beta chains as associated with cytomegalovirus. A further reported finding was that TCR beta sequences accurately predicted the HLA-A and HLA-B alleles for most subjects in the first cohort. In an earlier analysis of approximately 590 of the donors, most TCR beta V segments appeared in productive rearrangements about 87% or about 30% of the time, broadly matching IMGT annotations. It was suggested by the authors that the approach could potentially be generalized to other disease states and immunological phenotypes. According to a later analysis, most CMV-associated TCR beta chains appeared to be HLA-restricted, and the HLA associations seemed to be driven largely by CMV exposure. In vitro tests confirmed that a few of the cytomegalovirus-associated TCR beta chains recognize cytomegalovirus antigens. The classifier was reported to diagnose cytomegalovirus status with high specificity and sensitivity in both the original cohort and the validation cohort. A later analysis associated about 18,000 TCR beta sequences with specific HLA alleles at a false discovery rate of 0.05. Roughly uniform sequencing depth across donors was assumed in presence/absence analyses, although this assumption may not hold. This cohort had only TCR beta chains sequenced, and the lack of alpha or paired-chain data limited which features could be detected. Several of the top co-occurrence clusters appeared to be linked to parvovirus B19, influenza, CMV and Epstein-Barr virus, according to a later analysis. Linkage disequilibrium might explain the correlated functional status among segregating V segments, but an unknown experimental factor could not be ruled out. The sequencing pipeline was judged likely to have produced a cluster of highly shared sequence variants as a technical artifact.

The method was the immunoSEQ multiplex PCR assay. For the multiplex PCR, a mixture combining 60 forward primers for TCR Vbeta segments and 13 reverse primers for TCR Jbeta segments was used. The CDR3 region of rearranged TCR beta genes was amplified from genomic DNA by a multiplex PCR assay. The Illumina HiSeq System was used to sequence the amplified TCR beta libraries as 87-base-pair reads. Processing in the source paper ran as follows. In a later analysis, approximately 74 million unique TCR beta chains were counted across the approximately 640 repertoires, and about 10 million of these chains were shared by at least two donors. Raw reads were error-corrected and collapsed into unique sequences by a nearest-neighbor algorithm in which closely related sequences were merged to remove PCR and sequencing errors. To assign V, D and J gene segments, CDR3 sequences were aligned to IMGT reference sequences. For a sequence to be retained, a match of at least six nucleotides to both a V gene segment and a J gene segment was required. Rearrangements were classified as productive when the CDR3 lacked stop codons and remained in frame with V and J, and all other rearrangements were classified as non-productive. CDR3 was defined according to IMGT convention as the region running from the second conserved V-encoded cysteine to the conserved J-encoded phenylalanine. The earlier analysis of about 590 of the donors excluded sequences that lacked an unambiguous match to a single V gene segment. An earlier analysis of 587 of the donors called V segments functional above 56.7% productive rearrangements and segregating when the between-donor standard deviation exceeded 5%. To diagnose cytomegalovirus status from the catalog of TCR beta chain sequences, a statistical classification framework was built. A later analysis assigned V and J genes by comparing TCR nucleotide sequences with IMGT/GENE-DB human TR gene sequences. The TCRdist pipeline was used in a later analysis to assign CDR3 sequences and most-parsimonious VDJ recombination scenarios. In a later analysis, each TCR beta chain was defined by its CDR3 amino acid sequence together with its V-gene family, and reads without a unique V-gene family were excluded. To address suspected cross-contamination and a sequencing artifact, a later analysis removed approximately 600 highly shared, low-generation-probability nucleotide sequences. For each public chain, a later analysis derived a clonal expansion index from normalized ranks of inferred template counts within each repertoire. A later analysis computed generation probabilities with a VDJ recombination model fitted to out-of-frame rearrangements, and checked the results against IGoR. In a later analysis, hypergeometric tests were used to score TCR-TCR, TCR-HLA and TCR-CMV co-occurrence, with a repertoire-size bias correction applied to TCR pairs. To estimate false discovery rates, a later analysis permuted the HLA or CMV assignments 20 times. In a later analysis, co-occurring TCRs were grouped using DBSCAN, and TCRdist sequence similarity was added for clustering within HLA-allele-positive subsets. For co-occurrence clustering, repertoires with fewer than 30,000 or more than 120,000 public chains were excluded, along with a handful of repertoires with anomalous nucleotide sharing. The table was pulled from immuneACCESS by TCRdb, which kept in-frame rearrangements only. Such tables lose some clones; where checked, under half of the loss comes from unresolved V genes, and the rest has no known cause. V, J and clone size derive from that table, while D and trimming were established from the DNA sequence. For this sample the table gives under 150,000 clones, of which 60% to 85% were detected only once. The biggest ten clones account for roughly 2.8% of the sample.

The sample holds one count of this clone. It has no known antigen specificity. The input lacks base qualities; no much larger clone sits a single base away. CDR1 is given as LGHNA and CDR2 as YSLEER, both from the germline V gene. V and J lose 0 bases and 6 bases, and a span of 17 bases separates them. The CDR3 contains 16 residues, cysteine and phenylalanine counted. Kept here is only the CDR3 DNA, which spans 48 bases and is read in frame from base 1. Rearrangement joined TRBV4-3 to TRBJ1-2; a tentative D call is TRBD1 (5 bases match). The sample consisted of PBMCs. The origin of this receptor is a male donor in good health and CMV-seronegative. The DNA reads as follows: TGCGCCAGCAGCCAAGAATCCCGGCCAGGGCGTCATGGCTACACCTTC. Translation gives CASSQESRPGRHGYTF.